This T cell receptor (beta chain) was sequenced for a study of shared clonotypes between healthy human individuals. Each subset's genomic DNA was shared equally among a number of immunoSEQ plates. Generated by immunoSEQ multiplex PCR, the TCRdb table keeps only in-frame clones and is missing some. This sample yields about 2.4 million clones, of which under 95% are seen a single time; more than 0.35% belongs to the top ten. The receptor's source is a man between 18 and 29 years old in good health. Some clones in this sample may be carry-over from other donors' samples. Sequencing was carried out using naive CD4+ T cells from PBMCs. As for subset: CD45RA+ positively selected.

The CDR3 DNA follows: TGTGCCAGCAGCGACCGACTAGCGAGTTACGAGCAGTACTTC. This encodes CASSDRLASYEQYF. The chain recombines TRBV5-4 with TRBJ2-7, with 8 positions matching TRBD2. V was clipped by 4 bases and J by 4 bases; unmatched bases: 7. Germline-derived CDR1 and CDR2 are SGHNT and YYREEE (reference sequence). This CDR3 has 14 residues.